This T cell receptor (beta chain) was found in a study of immune cell composition in non-small cell lung cancer. CDR1 SGHDN and CDR2 FVKESK come from the germline V gene. The CDR3 covers 13 residues. Trimming took 4 bases from V and 5 from J, leaving 11 bases between them. Libraries were prepared by immunoSEQ multiplex PCR; TCRdb keeps only in-frame clonotypes and omits some of them. Of approximately 2,000 clones in the sample, around 83% were seen once. The chain has TRBV14 and TRBJ1-2; D ambiguous. The clonotype comes from a human donor with non-small cell lung cancer. Sequenced input: lung tumor tissue. In DNA, the CDR3 is TGTGCCAGCAGCCCCTACCCTAGTTATGGCTACACCTTC. Its protein is CASSPYPSYGYTF.